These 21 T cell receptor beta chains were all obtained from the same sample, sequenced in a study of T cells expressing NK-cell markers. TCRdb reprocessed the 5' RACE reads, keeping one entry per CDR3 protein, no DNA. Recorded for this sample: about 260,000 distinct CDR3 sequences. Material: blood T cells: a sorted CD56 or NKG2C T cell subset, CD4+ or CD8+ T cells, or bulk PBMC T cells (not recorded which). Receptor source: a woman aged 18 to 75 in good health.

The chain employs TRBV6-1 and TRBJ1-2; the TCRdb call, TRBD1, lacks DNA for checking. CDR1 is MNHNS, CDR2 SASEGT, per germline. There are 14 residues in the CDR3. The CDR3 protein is CASRGTEANYGYTF.

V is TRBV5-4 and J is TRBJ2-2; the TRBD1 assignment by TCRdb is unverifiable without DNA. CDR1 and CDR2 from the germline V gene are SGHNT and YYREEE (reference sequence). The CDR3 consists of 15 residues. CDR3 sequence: CASSLVGQTTGELFF. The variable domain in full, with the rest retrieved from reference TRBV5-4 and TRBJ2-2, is ETGVTQSPTHLIKTRGQQVTLRCSSQSGHNTVSWYQQALGQGPQFIFQYYREEENGRGNFPPRFSGLQFPNYSSELNVNALELDDSALYLCASSLVGQTTGELFFGEGSRLTVL.

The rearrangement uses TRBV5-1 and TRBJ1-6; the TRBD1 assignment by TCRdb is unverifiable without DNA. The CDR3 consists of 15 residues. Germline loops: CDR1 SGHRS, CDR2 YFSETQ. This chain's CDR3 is CASRQGLTYNSPLHF. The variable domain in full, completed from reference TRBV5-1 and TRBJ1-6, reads KAGVTQTPRYLIKTRGQQVTLSCSPISGHRSVSWYQQTPGQGLQFLFEYFSETQRNKGNFPGRFSGRQFSNSRSEMNVSTLELGDSALYLCASRQGLTYNSPLHFGNGTRLTVT.

The CDR3 sequence: CAISHPIAGPSNKQYF. The chain couples TRBV10-3 to TRBJ2-7; the TRBD2 assignment by TCRdb is unverifiable without DNA. The CDR3 sequence is 16 residues long. The germline CDR1 and CDR2 sequences are ENHRY and SYGVKD.

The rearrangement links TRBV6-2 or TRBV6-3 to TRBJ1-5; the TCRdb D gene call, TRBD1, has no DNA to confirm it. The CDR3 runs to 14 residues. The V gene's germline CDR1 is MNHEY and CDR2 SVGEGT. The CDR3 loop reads CASSYGLGLEPQHF.

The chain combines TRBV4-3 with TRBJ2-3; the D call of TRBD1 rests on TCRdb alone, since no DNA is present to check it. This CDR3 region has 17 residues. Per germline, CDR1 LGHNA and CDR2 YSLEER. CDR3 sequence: CASSQAVVPPSTDTQYF.

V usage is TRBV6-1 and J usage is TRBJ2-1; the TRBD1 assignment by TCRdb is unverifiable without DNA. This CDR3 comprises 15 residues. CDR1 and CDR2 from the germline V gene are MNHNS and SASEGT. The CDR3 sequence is CASTRTGGSYNEQFF.

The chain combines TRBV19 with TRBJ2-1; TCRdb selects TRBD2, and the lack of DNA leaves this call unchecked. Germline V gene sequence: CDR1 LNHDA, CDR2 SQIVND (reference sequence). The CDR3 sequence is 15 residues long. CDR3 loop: CASRGLAGAYNEQFF.

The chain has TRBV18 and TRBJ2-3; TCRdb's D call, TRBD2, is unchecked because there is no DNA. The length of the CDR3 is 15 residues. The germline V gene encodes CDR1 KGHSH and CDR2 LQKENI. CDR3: CASSPPQGGSATQYF.

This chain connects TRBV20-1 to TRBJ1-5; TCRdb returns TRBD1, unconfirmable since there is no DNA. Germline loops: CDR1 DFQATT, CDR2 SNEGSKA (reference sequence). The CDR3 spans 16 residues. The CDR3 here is CSAPGGGRISNQPQHF.

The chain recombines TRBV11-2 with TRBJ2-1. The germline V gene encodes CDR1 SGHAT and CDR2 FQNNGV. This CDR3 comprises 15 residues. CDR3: CASSLGVAAYNEQFF.

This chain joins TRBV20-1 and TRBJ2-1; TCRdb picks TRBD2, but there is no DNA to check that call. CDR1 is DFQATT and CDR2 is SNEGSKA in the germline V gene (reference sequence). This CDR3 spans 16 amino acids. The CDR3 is CSARQLGLAGYNEQFF.

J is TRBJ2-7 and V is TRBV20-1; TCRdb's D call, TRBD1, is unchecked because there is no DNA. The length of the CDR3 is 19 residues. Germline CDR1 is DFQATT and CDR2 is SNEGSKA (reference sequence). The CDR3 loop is CSARERLSYGTRSSYEQYF.

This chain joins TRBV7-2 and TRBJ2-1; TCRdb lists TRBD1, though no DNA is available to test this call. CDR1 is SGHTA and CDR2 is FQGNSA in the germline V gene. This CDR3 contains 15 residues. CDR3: CASSLSGGLLNEQFF. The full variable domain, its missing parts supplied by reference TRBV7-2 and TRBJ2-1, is GAGVSQSPSNKVTEKGKDVELRCDPISGHTALYWYRQSLGQGLEFLIYFQGNSAPDKSGLPSDRFSAERTGGSVSTLTIQRTQQEDSAVYLCASSLSGGLLNEQFFGPGTRLTVL.

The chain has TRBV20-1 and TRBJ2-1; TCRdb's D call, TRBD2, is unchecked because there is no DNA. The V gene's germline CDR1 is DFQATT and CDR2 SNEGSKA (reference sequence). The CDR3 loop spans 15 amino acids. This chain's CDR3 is CSALAPETSYNEQFF.

The CDR3 is CASSRDNNEQFF. This sequence joins TRBV7-2 and TRBJ2-1; checking the TCRdb D call of TRBD1 is not possible without DNA. Germline V gene data show CDR1 as SGHTA and CDR2 as FQGNSA. The CDR3 totals 12 residues.

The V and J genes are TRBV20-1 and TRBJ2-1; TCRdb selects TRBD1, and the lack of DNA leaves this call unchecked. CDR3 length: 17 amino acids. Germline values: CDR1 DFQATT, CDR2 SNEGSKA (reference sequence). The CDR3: CSANSHQWGERSNEQFF.

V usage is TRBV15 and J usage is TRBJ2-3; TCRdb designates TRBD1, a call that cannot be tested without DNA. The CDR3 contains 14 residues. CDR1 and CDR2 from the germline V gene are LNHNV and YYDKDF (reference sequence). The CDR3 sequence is CATRWGQVSDTQYF.

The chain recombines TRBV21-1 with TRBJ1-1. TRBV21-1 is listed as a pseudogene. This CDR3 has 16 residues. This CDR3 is CASTPVSATSNTEAFF.

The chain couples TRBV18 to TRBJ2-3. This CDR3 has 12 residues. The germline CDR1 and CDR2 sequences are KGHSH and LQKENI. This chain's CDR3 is CASSPKADTQYF.

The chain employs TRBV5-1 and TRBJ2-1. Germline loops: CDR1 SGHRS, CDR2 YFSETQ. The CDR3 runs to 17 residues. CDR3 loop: CASSLEVKSFFYNEQFF.